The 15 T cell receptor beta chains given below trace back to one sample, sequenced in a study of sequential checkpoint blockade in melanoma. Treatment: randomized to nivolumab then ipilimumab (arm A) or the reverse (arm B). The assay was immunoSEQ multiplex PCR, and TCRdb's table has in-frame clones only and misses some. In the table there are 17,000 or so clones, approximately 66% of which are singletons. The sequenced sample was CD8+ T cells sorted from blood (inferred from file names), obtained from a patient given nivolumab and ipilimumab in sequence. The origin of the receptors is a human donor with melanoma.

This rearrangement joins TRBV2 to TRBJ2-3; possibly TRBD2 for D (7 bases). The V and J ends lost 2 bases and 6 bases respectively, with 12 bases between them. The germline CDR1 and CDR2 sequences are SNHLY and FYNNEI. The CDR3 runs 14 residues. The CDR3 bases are TGTGCCAGCAGTGAATCGGGGGGCAGGGATACGCAGTATTTT. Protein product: CASSESGGRDTQYF.

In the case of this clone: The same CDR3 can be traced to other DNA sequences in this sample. Here the CDR3 DNA reads TGTGCCAGCAGTGGCCGGACAGGGAGCAATTCACCCCTCCACTTT. This gives the protein CASSGRTGSNSPLHF. The chain is built from TRBV25-1 and TRBJ1-6; the match to TRBD1 covers 8 bases. Germline V gene lookup returns CDR1 MGHDK and CDR2 SYGVNS. The CDR3 is made up of 15 amino acids. V lost 4 bases to trimming and J lost 7 bases; unmatched junction nucleotides: 6.

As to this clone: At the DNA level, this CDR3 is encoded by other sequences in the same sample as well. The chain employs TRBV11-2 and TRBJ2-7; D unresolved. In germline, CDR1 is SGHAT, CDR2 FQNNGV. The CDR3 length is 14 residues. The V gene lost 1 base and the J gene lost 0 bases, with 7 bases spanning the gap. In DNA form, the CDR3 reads TGTGCCAGCAGCTTAGCCGACATCTCCTACGAGCAGTACTTC. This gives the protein CASSLADISYEQYF.

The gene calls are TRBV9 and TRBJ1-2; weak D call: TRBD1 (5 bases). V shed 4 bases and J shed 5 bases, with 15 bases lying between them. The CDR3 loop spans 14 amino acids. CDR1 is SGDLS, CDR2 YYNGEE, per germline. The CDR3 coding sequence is TGTGCCAGCAGCCCCCGGGACTACCCATATGGCTACACCTTC. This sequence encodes CASSPRDYPYGYTF.

In DNA, the CDR3 is TGTGCCAGCAGCTTAGTTGAGGGTACGAACACTGAAGCTTTCTTT. It yields the protein CASSLVEGTNTEAFF. V usage is TRBV7-9 and J usage is TRBJ1-1; D remains ambiguous. The CDR3 has 15 residues. V shed 1 base and J shed 1 base, with 10 bases lying between them. The germline V gene has CDR1 SEHNR and CDR2 FQNEAQ (reference sequence). Full variable domain (missing parts from reference TRBV7-9 and TRBJ1-1): DTGVSQNPRHKITKRGQNVTFRCDPISEHNRLYWYRQTLGQGPEFLTYFQNEAQLEKSRLLSDRFSAERPKGSFSTLEIQRTEQGDSAMYLCASSLVEGTNTEAFFGQGTRLTVV.

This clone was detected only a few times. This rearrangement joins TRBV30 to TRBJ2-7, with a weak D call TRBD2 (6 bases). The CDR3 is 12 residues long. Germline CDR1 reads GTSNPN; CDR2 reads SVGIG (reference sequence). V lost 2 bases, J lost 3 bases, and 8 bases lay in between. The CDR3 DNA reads TGTGCCTGGAGTTTCGGGGGCTACGAGCAGTACTTC. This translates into CAWSFGGYEQYF.

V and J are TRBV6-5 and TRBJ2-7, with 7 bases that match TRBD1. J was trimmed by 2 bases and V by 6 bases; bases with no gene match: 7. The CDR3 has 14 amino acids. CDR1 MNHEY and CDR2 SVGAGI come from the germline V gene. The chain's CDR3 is CASSQWGTAYEQYF. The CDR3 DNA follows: TGTGCCAGCAGCCAATGGGGGACAGCCTACGAGCAGTACTTC.

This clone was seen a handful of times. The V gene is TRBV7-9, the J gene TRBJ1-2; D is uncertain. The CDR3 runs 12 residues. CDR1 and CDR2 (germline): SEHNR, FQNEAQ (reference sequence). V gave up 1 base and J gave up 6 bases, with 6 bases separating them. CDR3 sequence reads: CASSLGTNGYTF. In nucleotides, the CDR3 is TGTGCCAGCAGCTTAGGCACAAATGGCTACACCTTC.

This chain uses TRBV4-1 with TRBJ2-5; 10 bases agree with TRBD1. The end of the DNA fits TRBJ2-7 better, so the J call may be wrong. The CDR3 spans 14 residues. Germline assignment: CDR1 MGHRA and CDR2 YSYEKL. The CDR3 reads CASSPRDRGHEQYF. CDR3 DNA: TGCGCCAGCAGCCCTCGGGACAGGGGACACGAGCAGTACTTC.

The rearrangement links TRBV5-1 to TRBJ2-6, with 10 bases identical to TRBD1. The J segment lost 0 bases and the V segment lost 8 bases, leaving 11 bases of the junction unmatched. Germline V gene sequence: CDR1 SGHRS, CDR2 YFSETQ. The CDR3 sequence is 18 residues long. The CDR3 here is CASSGGTGANSGANVLTF. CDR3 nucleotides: TGCGCCAGTTCCGGTGGGACAGGGGCCAACTCTGGGGCCAACGTCCTGACTTTC.

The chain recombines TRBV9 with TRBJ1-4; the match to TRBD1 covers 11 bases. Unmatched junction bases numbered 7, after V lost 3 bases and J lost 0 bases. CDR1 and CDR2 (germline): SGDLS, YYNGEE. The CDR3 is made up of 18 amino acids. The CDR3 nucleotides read TGTGCCAGCAGCGCCCGGACAGGGGGCATCGCAACTAATGAAAAACTGTTTTTT. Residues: CASSARTGGIATNEKLFF.

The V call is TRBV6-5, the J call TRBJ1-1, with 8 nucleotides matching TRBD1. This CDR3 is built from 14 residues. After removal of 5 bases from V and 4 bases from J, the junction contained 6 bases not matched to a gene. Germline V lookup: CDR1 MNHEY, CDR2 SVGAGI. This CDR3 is CASSTDRAATEAFF. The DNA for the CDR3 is TGTGCCAGCAGTACGGACAGGGCGGCCACTGAAGCTTTCTTT.

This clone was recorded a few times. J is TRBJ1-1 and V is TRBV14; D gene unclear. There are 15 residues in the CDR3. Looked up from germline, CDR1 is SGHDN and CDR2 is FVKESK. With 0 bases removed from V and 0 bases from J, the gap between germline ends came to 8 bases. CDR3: CASSQDLQMNTEAFF. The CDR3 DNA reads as TGTGCCAGCAGCCAAGATCTCCAGATGAACACTGAAGCTTTCTTT.

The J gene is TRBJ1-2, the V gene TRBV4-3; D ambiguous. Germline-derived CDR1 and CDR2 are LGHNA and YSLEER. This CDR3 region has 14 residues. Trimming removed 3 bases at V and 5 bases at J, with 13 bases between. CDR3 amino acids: CASSHLSVTYGYTF. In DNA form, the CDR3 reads TGCGCCAGCAGCCACCTTTCGGTCACGTATGGCTACACCTTC.

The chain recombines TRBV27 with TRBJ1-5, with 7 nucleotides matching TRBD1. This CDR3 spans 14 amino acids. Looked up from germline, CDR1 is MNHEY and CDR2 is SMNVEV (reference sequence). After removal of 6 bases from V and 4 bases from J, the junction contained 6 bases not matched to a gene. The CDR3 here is CASSGGGENQPQHF. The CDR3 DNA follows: TGTGCCAGCAGCGGAGGGGGCGAGAATCAGCCCCAGCATTTT.